Reported below is one T cell receptor (beta chain). The table lists this clone with a few counts. There is no known antigen for this receptor. Within one base of it there is no much larger clone, and no base qualities were kept. This specimen belongs to a study of blood T cell repertoires in COVID-19 (TCRdb year 2020). About the investigation overall: Samples covering the acute and convalescent phases of COVID-19 were provided by collaborators in the United States, Italy and Spain. The samples were drawn from the first 160 participants of the ongoing ImmuneRACE study and from 1,200 or so subjects provided by 6 global collaborators. The material from the prospective study consisted of cDNA or gDNA derived from T cells, B-cell-depleted T cells, or PBMCs. The repertoires were released in a freely available public database meant as a resource for research on the immune response to SARS-CoV-2. Nearly every sample came with metadata listing a de-identified subject ID, COVID-19 status, age in years and sex. Deeply sampled blood TCRbeta repertoires from subjects exposed to, actively infected with, or recovered from COVID-19 were included in the dataset. Where available, HLA class I and class II types were taken from metadata supplied by the sample provider and were not determined by assay-based typing.

The CDR3 spans 12 residues, from the cysteine through the phenylalanine. The retained sequence is limited to the CDR3, 36 bases, with the frame set at the first base. Clipping removes 6 bases from V and 5 bases from J, with 5 as the unmatched junction base count. For CDR1 and CDR2, the germline V gene (reference sequence) lists SGHNT and YYREEE. TCRbeta CDR3 regions were amplified from genomic DNA by means of the immunoSEQ Assay, a bias-controlled multiplex PCR. The study's processing was this. The number of nucleated cells in each sample was estimated from the amplification of reference gene primers within the assay. To quantify the absolute abundance of each unique TCRbeta CDR3 rearrangement, sequence reads were collapsed and filtered. For each sample, productive Simpson clonality was calculated as the square root of Simpson's diversity index over productive rearrangements. This is the immuneACCESS table as TCRdb keeps it, with only in-frame sequences that have V and J called. A part of the clones is gone; compared with another copy, unresolved V genes explain less than half, and the rest is unexplained. That table gives V, J and clone size, and the DNA gave D and trimming. The sample data list about 42,000 clones, and roughly nine tenths of these were observed just once. The ten largest clones take up 6.2% of the sample.

Results and caveats for the whole study, not just this receptor: How much clinical and demographic metadata was included differed by source and by participant, and the metadata was provided uncurated.

Each collaborating institution followed its own protocols to collect whole blood in K2EDTA tubes. For TCRbeta analysis, collaborator samples were shipped as frozen whole blood, as isolated PBMCs, or as DNA extracted from either sample type. Recombination joined TRBV5-4 with TRBJ2-7; TRBD2 agrees with 7 junctional bases. The TCR comes from a human donor in a cohort sampled during active COVID-19. What was sequenced was peripheral blood. The nucleotide sequence is TGTGCCAGCACCTCCCGGGGGGACGAGCAGTACTTC. Its protein is CASTSRGDEQYF.